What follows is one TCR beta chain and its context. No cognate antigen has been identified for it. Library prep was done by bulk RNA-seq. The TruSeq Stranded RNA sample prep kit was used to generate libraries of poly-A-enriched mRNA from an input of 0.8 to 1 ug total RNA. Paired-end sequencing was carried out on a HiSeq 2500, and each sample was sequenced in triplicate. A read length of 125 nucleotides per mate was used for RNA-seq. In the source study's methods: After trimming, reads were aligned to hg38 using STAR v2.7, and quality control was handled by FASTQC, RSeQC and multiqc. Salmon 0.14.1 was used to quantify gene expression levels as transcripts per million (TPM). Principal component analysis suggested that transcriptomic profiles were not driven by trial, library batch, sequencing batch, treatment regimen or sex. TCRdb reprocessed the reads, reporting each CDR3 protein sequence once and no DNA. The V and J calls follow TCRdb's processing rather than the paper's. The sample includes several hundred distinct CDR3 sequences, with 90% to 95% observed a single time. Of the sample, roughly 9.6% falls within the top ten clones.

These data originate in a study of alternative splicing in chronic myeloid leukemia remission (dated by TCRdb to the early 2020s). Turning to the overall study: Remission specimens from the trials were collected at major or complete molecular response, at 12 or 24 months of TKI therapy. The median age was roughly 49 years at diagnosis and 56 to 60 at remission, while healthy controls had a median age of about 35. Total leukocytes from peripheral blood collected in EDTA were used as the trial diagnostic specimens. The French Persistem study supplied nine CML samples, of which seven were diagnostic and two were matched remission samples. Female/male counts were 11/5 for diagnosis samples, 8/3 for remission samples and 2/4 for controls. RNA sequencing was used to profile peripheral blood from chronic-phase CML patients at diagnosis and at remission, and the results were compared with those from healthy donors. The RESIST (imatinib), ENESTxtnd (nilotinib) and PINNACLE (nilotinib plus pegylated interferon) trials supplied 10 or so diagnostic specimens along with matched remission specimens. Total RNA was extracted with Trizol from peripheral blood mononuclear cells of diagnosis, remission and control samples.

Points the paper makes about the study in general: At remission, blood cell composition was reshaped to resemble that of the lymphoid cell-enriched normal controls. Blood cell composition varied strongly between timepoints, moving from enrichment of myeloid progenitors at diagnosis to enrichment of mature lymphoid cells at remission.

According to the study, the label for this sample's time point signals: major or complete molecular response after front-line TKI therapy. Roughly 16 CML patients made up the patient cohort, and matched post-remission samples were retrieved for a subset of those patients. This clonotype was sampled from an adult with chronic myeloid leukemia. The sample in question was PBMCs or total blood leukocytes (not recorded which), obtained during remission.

The CDR3 has the sequence CASSEGEGWEGWTDTQYF. The V and J genes are TRBV5-1 and TRBJ2-3; with no DNA, the TCRdb D assignment of TRBD2 cannot be verified. CDR1 and CDR2 are read off the germline V gene as SGHRS and YFSETQ. The CDR3 starts with the cysteine, ends with the phenylalanine, and has 18 residues. Nucleotide data are not available.